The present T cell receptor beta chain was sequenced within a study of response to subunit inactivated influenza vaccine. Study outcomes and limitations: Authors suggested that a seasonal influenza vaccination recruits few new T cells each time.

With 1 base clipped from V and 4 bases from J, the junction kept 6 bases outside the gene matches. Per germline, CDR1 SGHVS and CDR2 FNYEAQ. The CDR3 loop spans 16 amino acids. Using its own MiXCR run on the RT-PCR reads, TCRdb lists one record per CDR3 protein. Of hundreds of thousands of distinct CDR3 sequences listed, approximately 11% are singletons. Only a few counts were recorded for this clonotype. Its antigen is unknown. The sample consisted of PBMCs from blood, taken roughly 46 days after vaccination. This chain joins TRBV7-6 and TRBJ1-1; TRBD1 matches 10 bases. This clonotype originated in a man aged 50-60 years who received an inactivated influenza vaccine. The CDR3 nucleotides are TGTGCCAGCAGCTTAGGGGGACAGGGGACGGGCACTGAAGCTTTCTTT. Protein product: CASSLGGQGTGTEAFF.